What follows describes a single TCR beta chain. The data are from a study of blood T cell repertoires in COVID-19. For the study at large: Samples taken during acute and convalescent COVID-19 were collected in the United States, Italy and Spain.

In the study's own analysis: Amplifying reference gene primers gave estimates of nucleated cell counts. Some clones are missing from TCRdb's copy, which holds only in-frame ones; the method was immunoSEQ multiplex PCR. V and J calls and clone size are copied from that table; D and trimming were computed from the DNA. Of roughly 150,000 clones listed, roughly 84% were seen once; the top ten hold around 8.6%. CDR3 size: 15 residues. V was clipped by 7 bases and J by 9 bases; unmatched bases: 14. Germline CDR1 MDHEN, CDR2 SYDVKM. This rearrangement joins TRBV28 to TRBJ2-1; TRBD1 aligns across 8 bases. The sample comprised peripheral blood. This receptor was identified in a human donor in a cohort sampled during active COVID-19. The CDR3 loop reads CASTFRDRTLGEQFF. CDR3 sequence (DNA): TGTGCCAGCACCTTCCGGGACAGGACTCTCGGTGAGCAGTTCTTC.